The source of this T cell receptor beta chain is a study of regulatory dendritic cells for organ transplantation. General study findings and limits: Alloreactive memory CD8+ T cell pools varied considerably between individuals. Memory T cells were less diverse than naive, with memory CD8+ most oligoclonal.

CFSE-labeled sorted T cells met regulatory or mature dendritic cells for under 6 days. This table comes from immunoSEQ multiplex PCR, and its TCRdb copy is limited to in-frame clones, with some not included. The table records about 20,000 clones, 75% to 90% of them present only once. In regard to this clone: Antigen unknown.

The CDR3 runs 15 residues. Germline lookup yields CDR1 LGHNA and CDR2 YSLEER. The V end lost 4 bases, the J end lost 5 bases, and 14 bases lay between the germline ends. The source is a human donor in good health. Sequenced input: naive CD4+ T cells from blood cultured with regulatory dendritic cells. The sample's subset: CD45RA+ naive T cells. The gene calls are TRBV4-3 and TRBJ1-4; TRBD1 might be the D (5 bases). CDR3 in amino acids: CASSRSGTENEKLFF. The CDR3 DNA follows: TGCGCCAGCAGCCGAAGTGGGACGGAGAATGAAAAACTGTTTTTT.